This T cell receptor (beta chain) appears in the sequencing data of a study of shared clonotypes between healthy human individuals. Overall study results and limits: Clonotypes that were shared across a handful of donors made up approximately 5.1% of naive CD4 clonotypes.

Subsets obtained from CD4+ cells comprised CD45RA+ naive and CD45RA-negative memory cells. Germline CDR1 and CDR2: MNHEY and SVGAGI. CDR3 length: 16 residues. V was clipped by 2 bases and J by 1 base, with 14 bases between them. Comment on this clone: What it binds is not known.

Only in-frame clones appear in the TCRdb table, and some are missing; sequencing was by immunoSEQ multiplex PCR. The data hold about 1 million clones, with about 80% observed a single time. The sample consisted of memory CD4+ T cells from PBMCs. The subset was: CD45RA-negative fraction. J is TRBJ1-1 and V is TRBV6-5; a weak D match, TRBD1 (5 bases). This TCR was sampled from a man between 18 and 29 years old in good health. Some clones in this sample may be carry-over from other donors' samples. CDR3 loop: CASSYGRGKKNTEAFF. The CDR3 coding sequence is TGTGCCAGCAGTTACGGGAGGGGTAAAAAGAACACTGAAGCTTTCTTT.